Following are 16 T cell receptor beta chains from one sample sequenced in a study of cytomegalovirus exposure and HLA in healthy donors. Amplification used 60 Vbeta primers and 13 Jbeta primers. Generated by immunoSEQ multiplex PCR, the TCRdb table keeps only in-frame clones and is missing some. Among about 180,000 clones listed, over 80% were seen once. The sequencing sample was made of PBMCs. The receptor set was obtained from a boy aged 2 to 10 in good health and CMV-seronegative.

The rearrangement uses TRBV9 and TRBJ2-7; no clear D gene. V was shortened by 0 bases and J by 2 bases, with 9 bases between the two germline ends. Germline CDR1 is SGDLS and CDR2 is YYNGEE. There are 14 residues in the CDR3. The CDR3 here is CASSVAQDTYEQYF. CDR3 coding DNA: TGTGCCAGCAGCGTAGCGCAGGATACCTACGAGCAGTACTTC. Together with reference TRBV9 and TRBJ2-7, the CDR3 gives the full variable domain: DSGVTQTPKHLITATGQRVTLRCSPRSGDLSVYWYQQSLDQGLQFLIQYYNGEERAKGNILERFSAQQFPDLHSELNLSSLELGDSALYFCASSVAQDTYEQYFGPGTRLTVT.

V is TRBV4-3 and J is TRBJ1-2; D possibly corresponds to TRBD1 (6 bases). Per the germline V gene, CDR1 is LGHNA and CDR2 is YSLEER. This CDR3 spans 15 amino acids. V lost 2 bases, J lost 7 bases, and 17 bases lay in between. The CDR3 coding sequence is TGCGCCAGCAGCCAAAAAATCCCAGGGGAGGGTGGCTACACCTTC. The encoded protein is CASSQKIPGEGGYTF.

V and J are TRBV30 and TRBJ2-1, with D possibly TRBD2 on 6 matching bases. Trimming left V 3 bases short and J 7 bases short, with 16 bases between. Germline CDR1 GTSNPN, CDR2 SVGIG (reference sequence). The CDR3 extends over 14 amino acids. The CDR3 region is CAWRETRLGNEQFF. In nucleotides, the CDR3 is TGTGCCTGGAGGGAGACTAGGCTAGGTAATGAGCAGTTCTTC.

This clone was observed once. V gene TRBV18 combines with J gene TRBJ2-1, with 8 bases fitting TRBD2. This CDR3 contains 15 residues. J lost 2 bases, V lost 3 bases, and 3 bases had no gene match. CDR1 and CDR2 (germline): KGHSH, LQKENI. The CDR3 nucleotides are TGTGCCAGCTCACCGTCGGGGGGGCCCTACAATGAGCAGTTCTTC. Translating it yields CASSPSGGPYNEQFF.

The rearrangement joins TRBV18 to TRBJ1-1; D remains unclear. CDR3 length: 17 residues. Per germline, CDR1 KGHSH and CDR2 LQKENI. With 6 bases removed from V and 4 bases from J, the gap between germline ends came to 24 bases. CDR3 DNA: TGTGCCAGCTCCGTCAAAGGAAAGGTCGCGGTGGGCACTGAAGCTTTCTTT. It encodes CASSVKGKVAVGTEAFF.

The chain carries TRBV5-8 and TRBJ2-3; 10 nucleotides align to TRBD2. The CDR3 has 16 amino acids. Trimming at V came to 0 bases and at J to 4 bases, leaving 5 bases not matched to a gene. The germline gives CDR1 SGHTS, CDR2 YDEGEE. CDR3 in amino acids: CASSLVPSGSSDTQYF. In nucleotides, the CDR3 is TGTGCCAGCAGCTTGGTCCCTAGCGGGAGTTCAGATACGCAGTATTTT.

This chain connects TRBV5-1 to TRBJ2-1; TRBD2 matches at 14 bases. The CDR3 is 17 residues long. V was clipped by 3 bases and J by 0 bases; unmatched bases: 2. Per the germline V gene, CDR1 is SGHRS and CDR2 is YFSETQ. The CDR3 spells CASSYGTSGSSYNEQFF. The CDR3 DNA is TGCGCCAGCAGCTACGGGACTAGCGGGAGCTCCTACAATGAGCAGTTCTTC.

The rearrangement links TRBV6-5 to TRBJ1-1; 11 bases align to TRBD1. V dropped 10 bases and J dropped 7; count of bases not matched to a gene: 8. Germline V gene lookup returns CDR1 MNHEY and CDR2 SVGAGI. This CDR3 is 13 amino acids long. The CDR3 DNA reads as TGTGCCACCTGGGGACAGGGGGAGAGTGAAGCTTTCTTT. Its translation: CATWGQGESEAFF.

As concerns this clone: The sample contains more than one DNA sequence encoding this CDR3. V usage is TRBV5-5 and J usage is TRBJ1-2, with D perhaps TRBD1 (6 bases). The V and J ends lost 0 bases and 0 bases respectively, with 6 bases between them. Per germline, CDR1 SGHKS and CDR2 YYEKEE (reference sequence). This CDR3 contains 14 residues. The CDR3, as DNA: TGTGCCAGCAGCTTGGACAGGGCTAACTATGGCTACACCTTC. This gives the protein CASSLDRANYGYTF.

This clone was seen only once. V usage is TRBV30 and J usage is TRBJ1-2; 8 bases agree with TRBD1. Germline CDR1 reads GTSNPN; CDR2 reads SVGIG (reference sequence). V gave up 5 bases and J gave up 2 bases; unmatched junction bases: 1. CDR3 length: 12 amino acids. CDR3 sequence reads: CAWGTGNYGYTF. CDR3 nucleotide sequence: TGTGCCTGGGGGACAGGAAACTATGGCTACACCTTC.

The chain links TRBV7-3 to TRBJ2-2; the match to TRBD2 covers 8 bases. V trimming: 5 bases; J trimming: 6 bases; junction bases outside the gene matches: 8. Looked up from germline, CDR1 is SGHTA and CDR2 is FQGTGA. There are 15 residues in the CDR3. CDR3 coding DNA: TGTGCCAGCAGCCCTCGAGCGGGAGCAGCCGGGGAGCTGTTTTTT. Residues: CASSPRAGAAGELFF.

This sequence joins TRBV7-2 and TRBJ1-2, with D maybe TRBD1 (6 bases). CDR1 SGHTA and CDR2 FQGNSA come from the germline V gene. Trimming removed 1 base at V and 4 bases at J, with 16 bases between. The CDR3 loop spans 16 amino acids. Here the CDR3 reads CASSLEWIQGPYGYTF. CDR3 coding DNA: TGTGCCAGCAGCTTAGAATGGATACAGGGTCCCTATGGCTACACCTTC. Complete variable domain (other parts from reference TRBV7-2 and TRBJ1-2): GAGVSQSPSNKVTEKGKDVELRCDPISGHTALYWYRQSLGQGLEFLIYFQGNSAPDKSGLPSDRFSAERTGGSVSTLTIQRTQQEDSAVYLCASSLEWIQGPYGYTFGSGTRLTVV.

This clone showed up just a few times. CDR3 loop: CASLGHLNTEAFF. For the CDR3, the DNA is TGTGCCTCACTCGGACACCTGAACACTGAAGCTTTCTTT. This chain uses TRBV5-3 with TRBJ1-1; D possibly corresponds to TRBD1 (5 bases). TRBV5-3 is assigned to the ORF class and has an uncertain function. V was cut by 10 bases and J by 0 bases, with 13 bases left in between. The CDR3 sequence is 13 residues long.

The chain joins TRBV6-1 to TRBJ2-7; TRBD1 agrees at 11 bases. CDR1 and CDR2 from the germline V gene are MNHNS and SASEGT. This CDR3 region has 14 residues. J lost 4 bases, V lost 9 bases, and 8 bases had no gene match. This CDR3 reads CASAIGQGAYEQYV. CDR3 in DNA: TGTGCCAGTGCCATCGGACAGGGGGCTTACGAGCAGTACGTC.

The J gene is TRBJ2-3, the V gene TRBV5-1; TRBD2 matches 13 bases. Germline values: CDR1 SGHRS, CDR2 YFSETQ. The V segment lost 3 bases and the J segment 5 bases; nucleotides outside the gene matches: 0. The CDR3 is 14 residues long. In DNA, the CDR3 is TGCGCCAGCAGCTGGACTAGCGGGGGAGATACGCAGTATTTT. Translation gives CASSWTSGGDTQYF.

The chain links TRBV6-4 to TRBJ2-5; possibly TRBD2 for D (6 bases). The ends were cut back, 7 bases at V and 2 bases at J, with 17 bases in the middle. Germline lookup yields CDR1 MRHNA and CDR2 SNTAGT. This CDR3 has 15 amino acids. CDR3 DNA sequence: TGTGCCAGCATTAATAAGGGACTGATACAAGAGACCCAGTACTTC. It specifies CASINKGLIQETQYF.